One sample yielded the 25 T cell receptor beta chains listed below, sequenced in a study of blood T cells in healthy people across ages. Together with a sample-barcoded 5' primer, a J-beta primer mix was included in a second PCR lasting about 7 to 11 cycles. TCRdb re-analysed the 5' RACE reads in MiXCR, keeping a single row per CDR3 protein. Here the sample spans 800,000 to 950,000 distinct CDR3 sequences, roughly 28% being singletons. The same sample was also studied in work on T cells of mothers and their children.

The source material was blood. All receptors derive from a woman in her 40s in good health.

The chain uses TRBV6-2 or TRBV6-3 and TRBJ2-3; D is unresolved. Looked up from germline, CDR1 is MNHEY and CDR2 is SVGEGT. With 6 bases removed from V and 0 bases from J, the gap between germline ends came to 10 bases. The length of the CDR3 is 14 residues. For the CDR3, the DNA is TGTGCCAGCAGCACTCTCTCAAGCACAGATACGCAGTATTTT. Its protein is CASSTLSSTDTQYF.

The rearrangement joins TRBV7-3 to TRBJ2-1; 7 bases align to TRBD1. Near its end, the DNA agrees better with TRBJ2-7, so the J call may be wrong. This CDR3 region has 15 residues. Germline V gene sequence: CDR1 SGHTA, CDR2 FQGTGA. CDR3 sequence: CASSSGTESYNEQYF. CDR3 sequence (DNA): TGTGCCAGCAGCTCCGGGACAGAGTCTTACAATGAGCAGTACTTC.

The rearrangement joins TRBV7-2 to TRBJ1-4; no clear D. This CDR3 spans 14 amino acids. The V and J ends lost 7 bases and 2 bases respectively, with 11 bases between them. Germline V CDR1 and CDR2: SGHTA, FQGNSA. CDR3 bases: TGTGCCAGCACCCCTACGGATACTAATGAAAAACTGTTTTTT. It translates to CASTPTDTNEKLFF.

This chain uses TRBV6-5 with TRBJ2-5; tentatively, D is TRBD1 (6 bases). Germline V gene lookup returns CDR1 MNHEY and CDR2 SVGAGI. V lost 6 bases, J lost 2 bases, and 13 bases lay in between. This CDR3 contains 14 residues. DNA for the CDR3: TGTGCCAGCAGCCGACACAGGGAACAAGAGACCCAGTACTTC. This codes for CASSRHREQETQYF.

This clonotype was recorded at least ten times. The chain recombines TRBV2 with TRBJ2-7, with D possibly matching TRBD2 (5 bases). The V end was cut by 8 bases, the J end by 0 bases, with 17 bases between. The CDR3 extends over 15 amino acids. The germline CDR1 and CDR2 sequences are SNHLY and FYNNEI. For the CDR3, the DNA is TGTGCCAGCCTCCAAGAGAGGGCGAGCTCCTACGAGCAGTACTTC. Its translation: CASLQERASSYEQYF.

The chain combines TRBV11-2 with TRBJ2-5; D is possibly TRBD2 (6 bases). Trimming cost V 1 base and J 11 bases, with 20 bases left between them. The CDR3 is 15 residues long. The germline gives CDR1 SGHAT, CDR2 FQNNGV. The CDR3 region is CASSLGRGNWNEQYF. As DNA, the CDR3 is TGTGCCAGCAGCTTAGGGAGGGGCAATTGGAATGAGCAGTACTTC. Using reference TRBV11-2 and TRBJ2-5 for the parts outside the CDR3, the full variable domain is EAGVAQSPRYKIIEKRQSVAFWCNPISGHATLYWYQQILGQGPKLLIQFQNNGVVDDSQLPKDRFSAERLKGVDSTLKIQPAKLEDSAVYLCASSLGRGNWNEQYFGPGTRLLVL.

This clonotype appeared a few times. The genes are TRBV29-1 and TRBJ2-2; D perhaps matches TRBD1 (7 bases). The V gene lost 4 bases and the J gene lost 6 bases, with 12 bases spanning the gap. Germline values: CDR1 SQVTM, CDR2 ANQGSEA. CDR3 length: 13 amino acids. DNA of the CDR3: TGCAGCGTTGCCAGGGGGGAATCCGGGGAGCTGTTTTTT. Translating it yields CSVARGESGELFF.

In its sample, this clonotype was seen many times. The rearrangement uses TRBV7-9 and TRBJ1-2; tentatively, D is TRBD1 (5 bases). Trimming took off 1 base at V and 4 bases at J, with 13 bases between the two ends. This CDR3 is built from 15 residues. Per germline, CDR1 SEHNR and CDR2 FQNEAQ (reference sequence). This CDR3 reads CASSLDVAGTYGYTF. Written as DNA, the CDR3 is TGTGCCAGCAGCTTAGACGTGGCCGGGACCTATGGCTACACCTTC. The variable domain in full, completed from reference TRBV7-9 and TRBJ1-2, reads DTGVSQNPRHKITKRGQNVTFRCDPISEHNRLYWYRQTLGQGPEFLTYFQNEAQLEKSRLLSDRFSAERPKGSFSTLEIQRTEQGDSAMYLCASSLDVAGTYGYTFGSGTRLTVV.

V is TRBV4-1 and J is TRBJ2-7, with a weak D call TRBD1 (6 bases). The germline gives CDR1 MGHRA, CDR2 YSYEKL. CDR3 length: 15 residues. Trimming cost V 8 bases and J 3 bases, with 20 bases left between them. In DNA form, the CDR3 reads TGCGCCAGCGGCCGAGATGGGAGCAGGGGCTACGAGCAGTACTTC. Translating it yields CASGRDGSRGYEQYF.

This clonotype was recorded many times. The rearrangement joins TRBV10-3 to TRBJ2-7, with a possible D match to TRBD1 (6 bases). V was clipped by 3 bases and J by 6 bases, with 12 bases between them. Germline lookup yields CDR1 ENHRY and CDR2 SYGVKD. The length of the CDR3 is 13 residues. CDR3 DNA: TGTGCCATCAGTGATGTAGGGGGTCGCGAGCAGTACTTC. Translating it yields CAISDVGGREQYF.

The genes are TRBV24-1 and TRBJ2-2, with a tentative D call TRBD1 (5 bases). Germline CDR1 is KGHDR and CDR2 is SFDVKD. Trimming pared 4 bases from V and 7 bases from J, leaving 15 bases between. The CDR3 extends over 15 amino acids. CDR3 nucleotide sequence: TGTGCCACCAGTGAACATGACAGCCCTATCGGGGAGCTGTTTTTT. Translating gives CATSEHDSPIGELFF.

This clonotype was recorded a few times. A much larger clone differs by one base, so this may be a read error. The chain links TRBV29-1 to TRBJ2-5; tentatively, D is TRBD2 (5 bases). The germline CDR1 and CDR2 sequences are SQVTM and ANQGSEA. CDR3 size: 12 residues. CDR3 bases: TGCAGTCTAACGGCTAGCTGGAATGAGCAGTACTTC. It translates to CSLTASWNEQYF.

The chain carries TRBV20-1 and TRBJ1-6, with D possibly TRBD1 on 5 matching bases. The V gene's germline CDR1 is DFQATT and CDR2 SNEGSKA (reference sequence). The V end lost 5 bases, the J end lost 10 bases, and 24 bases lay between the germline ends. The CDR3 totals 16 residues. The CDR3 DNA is TGCAGTGCTCCAAGCGACGGGACGGTGAGAGGGTCACCCCTCCACTTT. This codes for CSAPSDGTVRGSPLHF.

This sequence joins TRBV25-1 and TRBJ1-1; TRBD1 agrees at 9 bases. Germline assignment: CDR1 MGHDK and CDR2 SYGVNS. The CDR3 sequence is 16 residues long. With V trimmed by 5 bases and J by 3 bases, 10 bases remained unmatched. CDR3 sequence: CASSSPLGTGHTEAFF. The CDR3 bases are TGTGCCAGCAGTTCTCCCCTTGGGACAGGGCACACTGAAGCTTTCTTT.

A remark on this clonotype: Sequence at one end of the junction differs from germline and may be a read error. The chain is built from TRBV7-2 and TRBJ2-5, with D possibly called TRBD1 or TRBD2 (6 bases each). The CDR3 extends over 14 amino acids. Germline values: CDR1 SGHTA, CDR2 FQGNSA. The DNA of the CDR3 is TGTGCCAGCGGCTTAGCGGACAGAACGGGGGAGCAGTACTTC. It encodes CASGLADRTGEQYF.

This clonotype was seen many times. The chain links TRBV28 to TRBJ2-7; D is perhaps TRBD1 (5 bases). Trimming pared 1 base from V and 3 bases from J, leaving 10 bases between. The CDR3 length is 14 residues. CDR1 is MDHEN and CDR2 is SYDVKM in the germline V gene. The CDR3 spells CASSLFSGLYEQYF. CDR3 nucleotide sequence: TGTGCCAGCAGTTTATTTTCAGGGCTCTACGAGCAGTACTTC.

CDR3: CASAIKQGAEAFF. The CDR3 bases are TGTGCCAGCGCCATAAAACAGGGAGCTGAAGCTTTCTTT. This chain uses TRBV3-1 with TRBJ1-1, with D perhaps TRBD1 (6 bases). Germline CDR1 is LGHDT and CDR2 is YNNKEL (reference sequence). The CDR3 sequence is 13 residues long. With 8 bases removed from V and 6 bases from J, the gap between germline ends came to 16 bases. The variable domain in full, with the rest retrieved from reference TRBV3-1 and TRBJ1-1, is DTAVSQTPKYLVTQMGNDKSIKCEQNLGHDTMYWYKQDSKKFLKIMFSYNNKELIINETVPNRFSPKSPDKAHLNLHINSLELGDSAVYFCASAIKQGAEAFFGQGTRLTVV.

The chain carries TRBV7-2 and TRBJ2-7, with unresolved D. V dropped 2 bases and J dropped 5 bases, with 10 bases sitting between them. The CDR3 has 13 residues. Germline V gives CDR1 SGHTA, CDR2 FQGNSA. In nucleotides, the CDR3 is TGTGCCAGCAGCTTATTCGGTGTCCACGAGCAGTACTTC. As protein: CASSLFGVHEQYF.

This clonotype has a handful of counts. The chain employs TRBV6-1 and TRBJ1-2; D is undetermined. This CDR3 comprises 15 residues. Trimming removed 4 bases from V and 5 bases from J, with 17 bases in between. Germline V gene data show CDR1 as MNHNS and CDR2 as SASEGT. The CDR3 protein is CASSVARTSRYGYTF. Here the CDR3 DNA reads TGTGCCAGCAGTGTTGCGCGGACTAGTCGGTATGGCTACACCTTC.

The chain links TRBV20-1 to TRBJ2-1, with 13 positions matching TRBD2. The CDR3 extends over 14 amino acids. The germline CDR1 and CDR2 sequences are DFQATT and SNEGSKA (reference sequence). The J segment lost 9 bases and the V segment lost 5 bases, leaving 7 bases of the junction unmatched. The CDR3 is CSALSGLAGVEQFF. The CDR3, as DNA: TGCAGTGCTCTTTCAGGACTAGCGGGGGTTGAGCAGTTCTTC.

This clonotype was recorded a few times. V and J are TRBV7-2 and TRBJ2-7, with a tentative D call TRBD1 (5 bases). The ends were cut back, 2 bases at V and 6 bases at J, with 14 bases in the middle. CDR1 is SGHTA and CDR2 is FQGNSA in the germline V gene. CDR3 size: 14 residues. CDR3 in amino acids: CASSLQGSFSEQYF. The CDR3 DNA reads TGTGCCAGCAGCTTACAGGGAAGTTTCTCCGAGCAGTACTTC.

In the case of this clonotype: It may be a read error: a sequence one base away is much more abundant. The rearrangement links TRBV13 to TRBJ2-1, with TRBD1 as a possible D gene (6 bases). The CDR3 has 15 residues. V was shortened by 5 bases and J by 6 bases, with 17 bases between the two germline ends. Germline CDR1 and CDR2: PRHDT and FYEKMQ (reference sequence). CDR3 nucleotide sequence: TGTGCCAGCAGCCCCCGGGACAATCCTATCAATGAGCAGTTCTTC. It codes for CASSPRDNPINEQFF.

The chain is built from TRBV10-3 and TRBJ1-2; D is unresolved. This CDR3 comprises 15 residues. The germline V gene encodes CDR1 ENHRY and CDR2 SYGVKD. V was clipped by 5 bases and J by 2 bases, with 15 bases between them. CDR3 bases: TGTGCCATCAGTCCGGCCTCTTACTTAAACTATGGCTACACCTTC. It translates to CAISPASYLNYGYTF.

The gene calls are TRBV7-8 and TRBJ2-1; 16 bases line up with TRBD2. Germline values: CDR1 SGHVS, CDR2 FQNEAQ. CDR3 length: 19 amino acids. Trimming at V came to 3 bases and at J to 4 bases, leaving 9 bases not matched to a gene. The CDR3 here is CASSLTGTSGGAEYNEQFF. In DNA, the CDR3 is TGTGCCAGCAGCTTGACCGGGACTAGCGGGGGGGCCGAGTACAATGAGCAGTTCTTC. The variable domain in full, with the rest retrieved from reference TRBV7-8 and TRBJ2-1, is GAGVSQSPRYKVAKRGQDVALRCDPISGHVSLFWYQQALGQGPEFLTYFQNEAQLDKSGLPSDRFFAERPEGSVSTLKIQRTQQEDSAVYLCASSLTGTSGGAEYNEQFFGPGTRLTVL.

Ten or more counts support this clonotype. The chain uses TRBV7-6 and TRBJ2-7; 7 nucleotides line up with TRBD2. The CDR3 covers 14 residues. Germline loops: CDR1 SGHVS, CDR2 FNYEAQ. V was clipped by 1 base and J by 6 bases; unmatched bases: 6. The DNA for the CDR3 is TGTGCCAGCAGCTTAGAATTTGGCGGGGGCGAGCAGTACTTC. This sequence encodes CASSLEFGGGEQYF.